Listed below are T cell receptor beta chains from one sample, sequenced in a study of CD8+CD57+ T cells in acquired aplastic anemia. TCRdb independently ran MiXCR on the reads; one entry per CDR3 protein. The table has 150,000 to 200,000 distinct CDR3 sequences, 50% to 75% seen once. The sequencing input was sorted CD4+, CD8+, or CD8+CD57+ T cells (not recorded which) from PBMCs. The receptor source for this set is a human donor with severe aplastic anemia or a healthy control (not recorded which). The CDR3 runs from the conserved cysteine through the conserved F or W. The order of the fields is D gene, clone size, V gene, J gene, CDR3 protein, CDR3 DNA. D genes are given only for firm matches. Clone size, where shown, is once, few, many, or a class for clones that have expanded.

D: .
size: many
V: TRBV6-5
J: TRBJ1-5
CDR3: CASSQDYVKNQPQHF
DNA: TGTGCCAGCAGTCAGGATTATGTTAAAAATCAGCCCCAGCATTTT

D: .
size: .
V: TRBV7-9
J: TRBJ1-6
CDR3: CASSGPSRNSPLHF
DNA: TGTGCCAGCAGCGGCCCCTCCCGTAATTCACCCCTCCACTTT

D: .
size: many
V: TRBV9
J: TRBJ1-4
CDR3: CASSVAQGGVGEKLFF
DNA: TGTGCCAGCAGCGTGGCACAAGGGGGGGTTGGGGAAAAACTGTTTTTT

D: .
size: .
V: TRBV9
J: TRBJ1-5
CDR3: CASSVKRESNQPQHF
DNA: TGTGCCAGCAGCGTAAAGCGGGAAAGCAATCAGCCCCAGCATTTT

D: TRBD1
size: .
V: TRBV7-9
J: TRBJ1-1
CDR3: CASGQETEAFF
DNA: TGTGCCAGCGGACAGGAGACTGAAGCTTTCTTT

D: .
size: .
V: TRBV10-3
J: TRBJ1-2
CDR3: CASSYSGRSEGYTF
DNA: TGTGCCAGCAGTTACTCCGGAAGGTCGGAAGGCTACACCTTC

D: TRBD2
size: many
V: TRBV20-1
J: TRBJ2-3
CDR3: CSASTGGSWDTQYF
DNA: TGCAGTGCTAGTACGGGAGGCTCGTGGGATACGCAGTATTTT

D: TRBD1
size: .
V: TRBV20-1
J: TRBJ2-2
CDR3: CSASSGGTGELFF
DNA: TGCAGTGCTTCCTCAGGGGGCACCGGGGAGCTGTTTTTT

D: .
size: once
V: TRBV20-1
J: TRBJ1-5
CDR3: CSARPLQVFLAHQPQHF
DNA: TGCAGTGCTAGACCCTTACAAGTCTTCCTAGCCCATCAGCCCCAGCATTTT

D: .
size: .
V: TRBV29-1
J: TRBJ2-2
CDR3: CNVETIGGLNTGELFF
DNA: TGCAACGTTGAGACTATAGGGGGTTTGAACACCGGGGAGCTGTTTTTT

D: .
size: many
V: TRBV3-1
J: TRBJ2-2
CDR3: CASNILHGTLNTGELFF
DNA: TGTGCCAGCAACATCCTGCACGGGACACTTAACACCGGGGAGCTGTTTTTT

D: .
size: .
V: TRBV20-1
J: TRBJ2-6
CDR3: CSALSGANVLTF
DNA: TGCAGTGCCCTCTCTGGGGCCAACGTCCTGACTTTC

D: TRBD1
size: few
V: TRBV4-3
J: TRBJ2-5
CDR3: CASSQGGTGVRAQYF
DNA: TGCGCCAGCAGCCAAGGGGGGACAGGCGTCCGGGCCCAGTACTTC

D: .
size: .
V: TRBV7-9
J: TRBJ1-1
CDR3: CASSYPFGETEAFF
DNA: TGTGCCAGCAGCTACCCTTTCGGGGAAACTGAAGCTTTCTTT

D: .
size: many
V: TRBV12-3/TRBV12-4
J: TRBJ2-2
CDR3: CASIHMRDLPTGELFF
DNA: TGTGCCAGCATTCATATGAGGGACTTACCAACCGGGGAGCTGTTTTTT

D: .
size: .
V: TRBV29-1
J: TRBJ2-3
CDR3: CSVDRGEDTQYF
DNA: TGCAGCGTTGATCGAGGGGAAGATACGCAGTATTTT

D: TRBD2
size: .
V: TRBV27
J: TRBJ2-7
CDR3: CASSPGLAGTYEQYF
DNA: TGTGCCAGCAGTCCCGGGCTAGCGGGGACATACGAGCAGTACTTC

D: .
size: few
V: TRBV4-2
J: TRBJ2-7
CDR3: CASSQEQGLYEQYF
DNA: TGTGCCAGCAGCCAAGAACAGGGACTCTACGAGCAGTACTTC

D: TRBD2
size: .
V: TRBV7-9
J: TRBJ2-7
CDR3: CASSLARGVSRQLTYEQYF
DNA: TGTGCCAGCAGCTTAGCGCGGGGGGTTAGTAGGCAGCTCACCTACGAGCAGTACTTC

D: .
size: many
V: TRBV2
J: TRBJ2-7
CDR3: CASSDQVYEQYF
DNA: TGTGCCAGCAGTGACCAGGTCTACGAGCAGTACTTC

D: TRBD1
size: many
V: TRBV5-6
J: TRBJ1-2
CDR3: CASRVQGAGGGYTF
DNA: TGTGCCAGCAGAGTGCAGGGGGCAGGTGGGGGCTACACCTTC

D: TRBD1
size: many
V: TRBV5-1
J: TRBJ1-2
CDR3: CASSPGQGGTTYGYTF
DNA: TGCGCCAGCAGTCCCGGACAGGGGGGAACGACTTATGGCTACACCTTC

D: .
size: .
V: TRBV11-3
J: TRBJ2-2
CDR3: CASSQDKATGELFF
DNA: TGCGCCAGCAGCCAAGATAAGGCCACCGGGGAGCTGTTTTTT

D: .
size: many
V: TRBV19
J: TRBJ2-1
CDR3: CASSWDLNNEQFF
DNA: TGTGCCAGTAGCTGGGACTTAAACAATGAGCAGTTCTTC

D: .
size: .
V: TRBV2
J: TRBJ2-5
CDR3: CASSDRETQYF
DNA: TGTGCCAGCAGTGATAGGGAGACCCAGTACTTC

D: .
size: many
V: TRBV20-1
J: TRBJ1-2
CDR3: CSARDSSTNYGYTF
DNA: TGCAGTGCTAGAGATTCATCGACAAACTATGGCTACACCTTC

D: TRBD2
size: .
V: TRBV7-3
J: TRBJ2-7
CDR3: CASSPDSGSRSYEQYF
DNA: TGTGCCAGCAGTCCTGATAGCGGGAGCCGCTCCTACGAGCAGTACTTC

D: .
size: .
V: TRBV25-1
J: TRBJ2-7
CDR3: CASSALSSTVNVHEQYF
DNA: TGTGCCAGCAGTGCCCTATCTAGCACAGTAAACGTCCACGAGCAGTACTTC

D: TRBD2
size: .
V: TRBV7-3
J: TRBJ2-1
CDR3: CASSLTRSASGGQFF
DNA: TGTGCCAGCAGCTTAACGCGGTCGGCTAGCGGGGGACAGTTCTTC

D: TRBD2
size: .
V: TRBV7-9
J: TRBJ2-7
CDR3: CASSKSSGGLKYEQYF
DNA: TGTGCCAGCAGCAAGAGTAGCGGGGGCCTAAAATACGAGCAGTACTTC

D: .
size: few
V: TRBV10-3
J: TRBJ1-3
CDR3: CAVLGGDTIYF
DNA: TGTGCCGTACTAGGGGGGGACACCATATATTTT

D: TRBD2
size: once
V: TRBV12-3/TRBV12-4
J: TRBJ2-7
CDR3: CASGGSGSMMEQYF
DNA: TGTGCCAGCGGGGGTAGCGGGAGTATGATGGAGCAGTACTTC

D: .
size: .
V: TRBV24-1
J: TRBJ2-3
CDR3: CATSDPDHGGVVTDTQYF
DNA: TGTGCCACCAGTGATCCTGACCACGGAGGAGTCGTGACAGATACGCAGTATTTT

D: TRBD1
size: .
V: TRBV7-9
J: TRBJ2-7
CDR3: CASRSPQGQSYSYEQYF
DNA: TGTGCCAGCAGATCACCCCAGGGACAGTCGTACTCCTACGAGCAGTACTTC

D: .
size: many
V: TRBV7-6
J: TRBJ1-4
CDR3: CASSLSGAGEKLFF
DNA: TGTGCCAGCAGCTTAAGTGGGGCGGGTGAAAAACTGTTTTTT

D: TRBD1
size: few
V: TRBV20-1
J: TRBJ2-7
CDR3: CSAQDRVSYEQYF
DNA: TGCAGTGCTCAGGACAGGGTATCCTACGAGCAGTACTTC

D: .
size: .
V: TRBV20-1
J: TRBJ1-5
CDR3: CSARDPTGGNQPQHF
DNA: TGCAGTGCTAGAGATCCGACTGGAGGCAATCAGCCCCAGCATTTT